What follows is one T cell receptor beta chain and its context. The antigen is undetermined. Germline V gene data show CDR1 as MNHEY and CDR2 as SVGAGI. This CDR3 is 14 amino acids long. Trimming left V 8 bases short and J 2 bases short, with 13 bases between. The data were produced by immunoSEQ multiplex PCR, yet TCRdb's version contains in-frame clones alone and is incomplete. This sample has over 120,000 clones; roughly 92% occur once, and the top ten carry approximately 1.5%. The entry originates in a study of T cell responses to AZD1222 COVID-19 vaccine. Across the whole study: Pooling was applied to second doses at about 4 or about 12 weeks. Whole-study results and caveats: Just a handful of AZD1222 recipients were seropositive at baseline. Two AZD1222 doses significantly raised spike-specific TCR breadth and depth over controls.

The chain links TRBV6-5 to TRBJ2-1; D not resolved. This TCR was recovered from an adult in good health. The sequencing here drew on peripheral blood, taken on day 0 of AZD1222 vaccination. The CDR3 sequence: CASLTPSTYNEQFF. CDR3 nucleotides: TGTGCCAGCTTGACCCCGTCAACCTACAATGAGCAGTTCTTC.